This is a list of T cell receptor beta chains from one sample in a study of post-analysis software for immune sequencing data. TCRdb called the PCR reads again in MiXCR, with one record for every CDR3 protein. The sample yields under 200,000 distinct CDR3 sequences, about 34% seen once. Sequenced material: blood, taken after autologous hematopoietic stem cell transplantation. Source of these receptors: a girl aged 10-17 years with multiple sclerosis. Both conserved end residues are part of each CDR3. Fields, in order: D gene, V gene, J gene, CDR3 length, clone size, CDR3 DNA, CDR3 protein. A D gene is named only where the DNA matches it firmly. Where a row states a size, it is once, few, many or the class of an expanded clone; other rows omit it.

TRBD2	TRBV7-9	TRBJ2-1	16	few	TGTGCCAGCAGCTTCTCAAGGACTAGCGGGACGGGTTTACAGTTCTTC	CASSFSRTSGTGLQFF
TRBD2	TRBV14	TRBJ2-1	19	.	TGTGCCAGCAGCCAAGACTTCCTTACTAGCGGGAGAAGCTACAATGAGCAGTTCTTC	CASSQDFLTSGRSYNEQFF
TRBD2	TRBV11-2	TRBJ2-7	21	many	TGTGCCAGCAGCCAACAAGCCCCCCAGGGACTAGCGGGAGTACCTTCCTACGAGCAGTACTTC	CASSQQAPQGLAGVPSYEQYF
.	TRBV3-1	TRBJ2-5	12	.	TGTGCCAGCAGCCAACAACAGCAGACCCAGTACTTC	CASSQQQQTQYF
TRBD2	TRBV29-1	TRBJ2-1	12	once	TGCAGCGTGCCTGGCACTAGCGGGGGGCAGTTCTTC	CSVPGTSGGQFF
.	TRBV7-9	TRBJ1-1	15	few	TGTGCCAGCAGCTTAGGTCCAGCGACGAACACTGAAGCTTTCTTT	CASSLGPATNTEAFF
.	TRBV24-1	TRBJ2-1	17	.	TGTGCCACCAGTGATTCCGGGACCGCAGGCTCCTACAATGAGCAGTTCTTC	CATSDSGTAGSYNEQFF
.	TRBV20-1	TRBJ2-3	12	.	TGCAGTGCTACAGGGGACACAGATACGCAGTATTTT	CSATGDTDTQYF
TRBD1	TRBV5-6	TRBJ1-1	16	.	TGTGCCAGCAGCAAAAGCGGGACAGGTCTTAACACTGAAGCTTTCTTT	CASSKSGTGLNTEAFF
.	TRBV30	TRBJ1-4	15	.	TGTGCCTGGAGCGCGCTCGACGGGCTAATCGAAAAACTGTTTTTT	CAWSALDGLIEKLFF
TRBD1	TRBV5-1	TRBJ2-6	18	few	TGCGCCAGCAGCTTGGGGGGGACAGGCCCATCTGGGGCCAACGTCCTGACTTTC	CASSLGGTGPSGANVLTF
TRBD1	TRBV19	TRBJ2-7	13	few	TGTGCCAGTAAGGGGACAGGGGCCTACGAGCAGTACTTC	CASKGTGAYEQYF
.	TRBV29-1	TRBJ2-2	15	few	TGCAGCGTTGAAGTATTTGACGGAGCCCCCGGGGAGCTGTTTTTT	CSVEVFDGAPGELFF
TRBD1	TRBV5-1	TRBJ2-6	15	.	TGCGCCAGCAGCTTCCGGGACAGGGGAGGCAACGTCCTGACTTTC	CASSFRDRGGNVLTF
.	TRBV30	TRBJ2-1	11	few	TGTGCCTGGACTGGGACGTTTGGGCAGTTCTTC	CAWTGTFGQFF
.	TRBV7-2	TRBJ2-3	13	.	TGTGCCAGCAGCTTAGAATGGGAAGATACGCAGTATTTT	CASSLEWEDTQYF
TRBD1	TRBV11-3	TRBJ2-7	15	.	TGTGTCAGCAGCTCGTCCGGGACAGCCTCCTACGAGCAGTACTTC	CVSSSSGTASYEQYF
.	TRBV20-1	TRBJ2-6	13	.	TGCAGTGCCCCAACCTCTGGGGCCAACGTCCTGACTTTC	CSAPTSGANVLTF
TRBD2	TRBV9	TRBJ2-3	16	medium-sized	TGTGCCAGCAGCGTAGGCGTTAGCGGGAGCGGCGATACGCAGTATTTT	CASSVGVSGSGDTQYF
.	TRBV4-2	TRBJ2-2	14	.	TGTGTCAGCAGCCAGGAGACTCCCGACGAGGAGCTGTTTTTT	CVSSQETPDEELFF
.	TRBV20-1	TRBJ2-5	15	.	TGCAGTGCTAGTCCCCCAGGTTCAGGGGAAGAGACCCAGTACTTC	CSASPPGSGEETQYF
.	TRBV6-5	TRBJ2-7	19	.	TGTGCCAGCAGTTCTCCGCCGGGACAATTCGAGGGGGTCACCTACGAGCAGTACTTC	CASSSPPGQFEGVTYEQYF
TRBD2	TRBV7-2	TRBJ2-1	15	once	TGTGCCAGCAGCTTTACTAGCGGGAGCGCCAATGAGCAGTTCTTC	CASSFTSGSANEQFF
.	TRBV20-1	TRBJ2-7	13	few	TGCAGTGCTGCAGGCCAGGGCTCCTACGAGCAGTACTTC	CSAAGQGSYEQYF
TRBD2	TRBV12-3/TRBV12-4	TRBJ2-7	15	.	TGTGCCAGCAGTTTTCCCCTAGCGGGAGAGTACGAGCAGTACTTC	CASSFPLAGEYEQYF
.	TRBV3-1	TRBJ2-2	16	.	TGTGCCAGCTACCAAGAGGCCCGGGGGCGAACCGGGGAGCTGTTTTTT	CASYQEARGRTGELFF
TRBD2	TRBV12-3/TRBV12-4	TRBJ2-1	12	many	TGTGCCAGCAGTTACCGGGAGGGGGAGCAGTTCTTC	CASSYREGEQFF
TRBD2	TRBV6-1	TRBJ2-7	16	few	TGTGCCAGCAGTGTCGTTCCGGCGGGACTAGGCTACGAGCAGTACTTC	CASSVVPAGLGYEQYF
.	TRBV11-2	TRBJ2-5	13	few	TGTGCCAGCAGACCCACAGGCCGGGAGACCCAGTACTTC	CASRPTGRETQYF
.	TRBV29-1	TRBJ2-1	14	few	TGCAGCGTTGATAGGGGGGCGCGGGTGGGTGAGCAGTTCTTC	CSVDRGARVGEQFF
TRBD1	TRBV24-1	TRBJ2-4	14	.	TGTGCCACCAGTGACCCGGGACAGAAAAACATTCAGTACTTC	CATSDPGQKNIQYF
.	TRBV4-3	TRBJ1-1	13	.	TGCGCCAGCAGCCAAGCCGGGTTGGGTGAAGCTTTCTTT	CASSQAGLGEAFF
.	TRBV18	TRBJ1-5	14	.	TGTGCCAGTTCGCCTTGGGAGAACAATCAGCCCCAGCATTTT	CASSPWENNQPQHF
.	TRBV28	TRBJ1-5	13	.	TGTGCCAGCAGTCCTAGGCCAAGACAGCCCCAGCATTTT	CASSPRPRQPQHF
TRBD1	TRBV6-5	TRBJ2-7	16	many	TGTGCCAGCAGTTATGAACCGGGACAGGGAATCTACGAGCAGTACTTC	CASSYEPGQGIYEQYF
.	TRBV6-5	TRBJ1-5	18	.	TGTGCCAGCAGTTACTCGTATAGGCAGGGGAGTACCAATCAGCCCCAGCATTTT	CASSYSYRQGSTNQPQHF
.	TRBV6-6	TRBJ2-1	11	many	TGTGCCAGCACCTACGACAGGGAGCAGTTCTTC	CASTYDREQFF
.	TRBV12-3/TRBV12-4	TRBJ1-1	16	.	TGTGCCAGCAGGGGGATGGAGGTCATTCCGAACACTGAAGCTTTCTTT	CASRGMEVIPNTEAFF
TRBD1	TRBV12-3/TRBV12-4	TRBJ2-7	14	.	TGTGCCAGCAGAGACGAGAACAGGGGATACGAGCAGTACTTC	CASRDENRGYEQYF
TRBD2	TRBV6-5	TRBJ2-1	13	.	TGTGCCAGCAGCCGCGGGGGAGGCGATGAGCAGTTCTTC	CASSRGGGDEQFF
TRBD1	TRBV5-1	TRBJ1-2	15	.	TGCGCCAGCAGCTTGGGACAGGGAGCTAACTATGGCTACACCTTC	CASSLGQGANYGYTF
.	TRBV5-1	TRBJ2-5	14	.	TGCGCCAGCAAGGTCGAAGGGCCCCGGGAGACCCAGTACTTC	CASKVEGPRETQYF
TRBD2	TRBV6-4	TRBJ2-3	15	.	TGTGCCAGCAGTGACGTAGCGGGGAGCACAGATACGCAGTATTTT	CASSDVAGSTDTQYF
TRBD2	TRBV7-2	TRBJ2-3	17	.	TGTGCCAGCAGCCCCGGGACTAGCGGGACATGGGCAGATACGCAGTATTTT	CASSPGTSGTWADTQYF
TRBD2	TRBV10-3	TRBJ2-1	18	few	TGTGCCATCAGTGAGGTCTTAGCGGGAGGAACTTTTGGTCATGAGCAGTTCTTC	CAISEVLAGGTFGHEQFF
.	TRBV20-1	TRBJ2-7	13	few	TGCAGTGCTAGAGGCTCAAGCAACTACGAGCAGTACTTC	CSARGSSNYEQYF